What follows are 26 T cell receptor beta chains derived from one specimen sequenced in a study of blood T cell repertoires in COVID-19. TCRdb keeps only in-frame clones here, not all; method: immunoSEQ multiplex PCR. Seen here are about 250,000 clones, roughly four fifths observed once, and the top ten hold 4% to 5%. The sample taken for sequencing was peripheral blood. The receptors stem from a woman aged 70 to 79 with acute or convalescent COVID-19.

In DNA form, the CDR3 reads TGTGCCAGCAGCTTAGCCCCAGCGGGGGCGGGAGAGACCCAGTACTTC. Encoded protein: CASSLAPAGAGETQYF. The chain joins TRBV7-6 to TRBJ2-5; 8 bases agree with TRBD2. Per the germline V gene, CDR1 is SGHVS and CDR2 is FNYEAQ. V shed 0 bases and J 4 bases; nucleotides not matched to a gene: 7. The CDR3 has 16 amino acids.

This clone has just a few counts. The chain uses TRBV9 and TRBJ2-3; 8 positions match TRBD2. CDR1 and CDR2 (germline): SGDLS, YYNGEE. The CDR3 has 17 residues. J lost 0 bases, V lost 1 base, and 7 bases had no gene match. The CDR3 spells CASSVSGGHISTDTQYF. Written as DNA, the CDR3 is TGTGCCAGCAGCGTAAGCGGGGGCCACATTAGCACAGATACGCAGTATTTT.

The rearrangement joins TRBV7-2 to TRBJ1-6; D is ambiguous. Trimming took off 1 base at V and 8 bases at J, with 12 bases between the two ends. Germline CDR1 SGHTA, CDR2 FQGNSA. The CDR3 runs to 15 residues. CDR3 bases: TGTGCCAGCAGCTTAGGGTTGTCGAACTATTCACCCCTCCACTTT. It is translated as CASSLGLSNYSPLHF.

The chain is built from TRBV19 and TRBJ1-1; D is undetermined. Trimming took off 0 bases at V and 2 bases at J, with 10 bases between the two ends. The CDR3 sequence is 15 residues long. Germline V gives CDR1 LNHDA, CDR2 SQIVND (reference sequence). CDR3 DNA sequence: TGTGCCAGTAGTATAGAGGTCAGTTTTAACACTGAAGCTTTCTTT. Translated, it gives CASSIEVSFNTEAFF. Complete variable domain (other parts from reference TRBV19 and TRBJ1-1): DGGITQSPKYLFRKEGQNVTLSCEQNLNHDAMYWYRQDPGQGLRLIYYSQIVNDFQKGDIAEGYSVSREKKESFPLTVTSAQKNPTAFYLCASSIEVSFNTEAFFGQGTRLTVV.

The chain recombines TRBV11-2 with TRBJ1-1, with D perhaps TRBD1 (6 bases). CDR1 SGHAT and CDR2 FQNNGV come from the germline V gene. The CDR3 extends over 16 amino acids. The V end was cut by 2 bases, the J end by 0 bases, with 13 bases between. The DNA for the CDR3 is TGTGCCAGCAGCTTAACAGGGCCTAACATGAACACTGAAGCTTTCTTT. Protein sequence: CASSLTGPNMNTEAFF. Combining the CDR3 with reference TRBV11-2 and TRBJ1-1 gives the whole variable domain EAGVAQSPRYKIIEKRQSVAFWCNPISGHATLYWYQQILGQGPKLLIQFQNNGVVDDSQLPKDRFSAERLKGVDSTLKIQPAKLEDSAVYLCASSLTGPNMNTEAFFGQGTRLTVV.

With respect to this clone: A much larger clone differs from this one at a single base, so this may be a read error. The genes are TRBV6-4 and TRBJ1-5, with no clear D. Trimming took 4 bases from V and 0 from J, leaving 4 bases between them. Germline CDR1 reads MRHNA; CDR2 reads SNTAGT. There are 13 residues in the CDR3. CDR3 DNA sequence: TGTGCCAGCAGTGCAGATAGCAATCAGCCCCAGCATTTT. Translation gives CASSADSNQPQHF.

V usage is TRBV7-2 and J usage is TRBJ1-1, with D possibly matching TRBD1 (5 bases). Germline V CDR1 and CDR2: SGHTA, FQGNSA. The CDR3 contains 13 residues. With 6 bases removed from V and 1 base from J, the gap between germline ends came to 9 bases. The CDR3 DNA reads as TGTGCCAGCAGGCCAGACAGGAACACTGAAGCTTTCTTT. Encoded protein: CASRPDRNTEAFF.

CDR3 sequence: CASSLQASNYGYTF. The CDR3 DNA sequence: TGTGCCAGCAGTTTACAGGCCTCCAACTATGGCTACACCTTC. The chain links TRBV28 to TRBJ1-2; D unclear. Germline CDR1 MDHEN, CDR2 SYDVKM. V lost 2 bases and J 2 bases, leaving 9 bases between the germline ends. This CDR3 has 14 amino acids.

This clone was observed a handful of times. The chain joins TRBV7-9 to TRBJ1-2, with D unresolved. This CDR3 is built from 16 residues. Germline V gene lookup returns CDR1 SEHNR and CDR2 FQNEAQ (reference sequence). The V and J ends lost 5 bases and 8 bases respectively, with 24 bases between them. DNA for the CDR3: TGTGCCAGCAGCCGATTTAAAACCGGGAACATCGGCGGCTACACCTTC. Translating gives CASSRFKTGNIGGYTF.

This clone was counted ten times or more. This sample includes further DNA sequences coding for the same CDR3. This chain joins TRBV6-5 and TRBJ1-5; D may be TRBD1 (6 bases). V gave up 6 bases and J gave up 2 bases, with 8 bases separating them. CDR1 and CDR2 from the germline V gene are MNHEY and SVGAGI. The CDR3 covers 13 residues. The CDR3 here is CASRGGGNQPQHF. CDR3 coding DNA: TGTGCCAGCAGAGGGGGGGGCAATCAGCCCCAGCATTTT.

This sequence joins TRBV20-1 and TRBJ1-5, with 8 nucleotides matching TRBD1. The CDR3 totals 14 residues. Germline CDR1 is DFQATT and CDR2 is SNEGSKA (reference sequence). The ends lost 4 bases at V and 2 bases at J; junction bases unmatched: 4. As DNA, the CDR3 is TGCAGTGCTACTGAGGGACAGGGCAATCAGCCCCAGCATTTT. Amino acids: CSATEGQGNQPQHF.

V usage is TRBV21-1 and J usage is TRBJ1-6. TRBV21-1 is designated a pseudogene. This CDR3 region has 15 residues. CDR3 protein: CASSTRAEESSPLHF. DNA for the CDR3: TGTGCCAGCAGCACTCGAGCTGAGGAAAGTTCACCCCTCCACTTT.

The rearrangement uses TRBV9 and TRBJ1-1; D remains ambiguous. The CDR3 length is 16 residues. The V gene lost 0 bases and the J gene lost 5 bases, with 17 bases spanning the gap. Germline V lookup: CDR1 SGDLS, CDR2 YYNGEE. The CDR3 sequence is CASSVGGSEGGTEAFF. The DNA of the CDR3 is TGTGCCAGCAGCGTAGGAGGGAGCGAAGGTGGAACTGAAGCTTTCTTT.

This clone was found a few times. J is TRBJ1-6 and V is TRBV5-1, with 10 bases aligning to TRBD1. Germline CDR1 reads SGHRS; CDR2 reads YFSETQ. This CDR3 has 15 residues. V shed 4 bases and J 6 bases; nucleotides not matched to a gene: 4. Written as DNA, the CDR3 is TGCGCCAGCAGCGTTGGACAGGGGGTTAATTCACCCCTCCACTTT. Translated: CASSVGQGVNSPLHF.

This clone appeared a single time. The gene calls are TRBV19 and TRBJ1-6; D is ambiguous. The V gene lost 5 bases and the J gene lost 9 bases, with 11 bases spanning the gap. The CDR3 totals 13 residues. Per germline, CDR1 LNHDA and CDR2 SQIVND (reference sequence). CDR3: CASSDTVTSPLHF. The CDR3 bases are TGTGCCAGTAGTGACACCGTGACTTCACCCCTCCACTTT.

In DNA, the CDR3 is TGTGCCAGCAGCTTAGATCGCGGGAGCTACGAGCAGTACTTC. Translation gives CASSLDRGSYEQYF. V is TRBV11-3 and J is TRBJ2-7, with 7 bases lining up with TRBD2. Germline values: CDR1 SGHNT, CDR2 YENEEA. The length of the CDR3 is 14 residues. The V and J ends lost 0 bases and 3 bases, in that order; junction bases with no gene match: 2.

V gene TRBV18 combines with J gene TRBJ2-4, with D maybe TRBD1 (7 bases). Germline V lookup: CDR1 KGHSH, CDR2 LQKENI. The CDR3 is made up of 12 amino acids. V lost 2 bases to trimming and J lost 14 bases, with 13 bases between them. The CDR3 DNA is TGTGCCAGCTCACCAGGAGGGGGCGGAGAGTACTTC. This sequence encodes CASSPGGGGEYF.

A single count supports this clone. The V and J genes are TRBV30 and TRBJ1-5, with TRBD1 identical over 7 bases. CDR3 length: 15 amino acids. V trimming: 2 bases; J trimming: 6 bases; junction bases outside the gene matches: 10. The V gene's germline CDR1 is GTSNPN and CDR2 SVGIG (reference sequence). In DNA form, the CDR3 reads TGTGCCTGGAGTACTGACAGGGTTGGGGTTCAGCCCCAGCATTTT. Translating gives CAWSTDRVGVQPQHF.

In this sample, this clone turned up once. V usage is TRBV2 and J usage is TRBJ1-4; TRBD1 is a possible D gene (6 bases). From germline, CDR1 is SNHLY and CDR2 FYNNEI. V lost 3 bases to trimming and J lost 6 bases, with 14 bases between them. CDR3 length equals 15 residues. The CDR3 protein is CASSDRGVDYEKLFF. The DNA for the CDR3 is TGTGCCAGCAGTGACAGGGGAGTAGATTATGAAAAACTGTTTTTT.

This chain joins TRBV30 and TRBJ2-7; 9 nucleotides align to TRBD1. Trimming took 1 base from V and 5 from J; bases not matched to a gene: 6. The CDR3 loop spans 14 amino acids. Germline assignment: CDR1 GTSNPN and CDR2 SVGIG (reference sequence). This chain's CDR3 is CAWSEQGASDEQYF. CDR3 coding DNA: TGTGCCTGGAGTGAACAGGGGGCGAGCGACGAGCAGTACTTC.

This clone was counted once. The V call is TRBV28, the J call TRBJ1-2, with D unclear. CDR3 size: 13 residues. V was cut by 5 bases and J by 13 bases, with 20 bases left in between. Germline V gene lookup returns CDR1 MDHEN and CDR2 SYDVKM. CDR3: CASSLDPVSGCTF. The CDR3 coding sequence is TGTGCCAGCAGTCTAGATCCAGTGAGCGGGTGCACCTTC.

The chain recombines TRBV24-1 with TRBJ1-2, with D possibly TRBD1 on 6 matching bases. V was trimmed by 3 bases and J by 6 bases, leaving 13 bases between them. This CDR3 is built from 14 residues. CDR1 is KGHDR and CDR2 is SFDVKD in the germline V gene. The CDR3 nucleotides read TGTGCCACCAGTGATGGGGGCAACAGGAATGGCTACACCTTC. It codes for CATSDGGNRNGYTF.

This clone was seen once. The chain combines TRBV28 with TRBJ2-1, with 8 bases lining up with TRBD2. V gave up 6 bases and J gave up 1 base; unmatched junction bases: 5. The germline CDR1 and CDR2 sequences are MDHEN and SYDVKM. This CDR3 region has 15 residues. CDR3 amino acids: CASSPGGLSYNEQFF. CDR3 in DNA: TGTGCCAGCAGCCCGGGGGGGCTGTCCTACAATGAGCAGTTCTTC.

This chain uses TRBV19 with TRBJ1-1; 9 nucleotides match TRBD1. Unmatched junction bases numbered 7, after V lost 5 bases and J lost 0 bases. Germline CDR1 reads LNHDA; CDR2 reads SQIVND (reference sequence). This CDR3 region has 16 residues. The CDR3 reads CASSPGQGTLNTEAFF. For the CDR3, the DNA is TGTGCCAGTAGTCCGGGACAGGGTACACTGAACACTGAAGCTTTCTTT.

This clone was found many times. The sample has other DNA sequences that encode this CDR3 too. The chain's CDR3 is CASSSGGGYGYTF. The DNA for the CDR3 is TGTGCCAGCAGCTCTGGCGGGGGCTATGGCTACACCTTC. This chain links TRBV7-2 with TRBJ1-2; weak D call: TRBD1 (5 bases). Germline values: CDR1 SGHTA, CDR2 FQGNSA. V shed 4 bases and J shed 4 bases, with 10 bases lying between them. CDR3 length: 13 amino acids. The variable domain in full, with the rest retrieved from reference TRBV7-2 and TRBJ1-2, is GAGVSQSPSNKVTEKGKDVELRCDPISGHTALYWYRQSLGQGLEFLIYFQGNSAPDKSGLPSDRFSAERTGGSVSTLTIQRTQQEDSAVYLCASSSGGGYGYTFGSGTRLTVV.

V usage is TRBV5-4 and J usage is TRBJ1-1; D remains unclear. The CDR3 sequence is 13 residues long. Germline V gene lookup returns CDR1 SGHNT and CDR2 YYREEE (reference sequence). The germline V and J ends were trimmed by 4 bases and 0 bases, with 7 bases remaining between them. The DNA for the CDR3 is TGTGCCAGCAGCGCCGGGTTGAACACTGAAGCTTTCTTT. Residues: CASSAGLNTEAFF.